This TCR beta chain is from a study of cytomegalovirus exposure and HLA in healthy donors. General observations from the study: A classifier reportedly called cytomegalovirus status with high sensitivity and specificity.

On this clone: As yet, its antigen is unknown.

Amplification used 60 Vbeta primers and 13 Jbeta primers. Assay used: immunoSEQ multiplex PCR; TCRdb lists only in-frame clones, some missing. The table has around 230,000 clones, over 75% seen once. The sample was PBMCs. The receptor was derived from a boy between 10 and 17 years old in good health and CMV-seronegative.

CDR3 region: CASSHLISGVTTDTQYF. The CDR3 nucleotides are TGTGCCAGCAGTCATCTTATTAGCGGGGTTACGACAGATACGCAGTATTTT. This sequence joins TRBV2 and TRBJ2-3, with TRBD2 matching 8 bases. Germline V gene lookup returns CDR1 SNHLY and CDR2 FYNNEI. V trimming: 5 bases; J trimming: 3 bases; junction bases outside the gene matches: 13. This CDR3 region has 17 residues.